Following are 7 T cell receptor beta chains from one sample sequenced in a study of CD8+CD57+ T cells in acquired aplastic anemia. The TCR beta profiling, which covered VDJ combination and CDR3 sequence, was carried out using genomic DNA as the template. In TCRdb, the reads were re-called with MiXCR into one record per CDR3 protein. The sample lists 150,000 or so distinct CDR3 sequences, around half occurring once. The authors sequenced patients whose flow cytometry had shown CD8+CD57+ cell expansion. The sequenced sample was sorted CD4+, CD8+, or CD8+CD57+ T cells (not recorded which) from PBMCs. The receptors derive from a human donor with aplastic anemia.

This clonotype turned up a few times. The rearrangement joins TRBV20-1 to TRBJ2-5, with 11 positions matching TRBD1. CDR3 length: 14 residues. With 6 bases clipped from V and 7 bases from J, the junction kept 10 bases outside the gene matches. Germline lookup yields CDR1 DFQATT and CDR2 SNEGSKA (reference sequence). CDR3 protein: CSAKKDRGRGTQYF. CDR3 bases: TGCAGTGCAAAAAAGGACAGGGGGCGCGGGACCCAGTACTTC.

CDR3 DNA: TGTGCCAGCAGTGTCGGGACAGGGGGACCAGATACGCAGTATTTT. Residues: CASSVGTGGPDTQYF. The rearrangement joins TRBV2 to TRBJ2-3; 11 nucleotides agree with TRBD1. The germline V gene has CDR1 SNHLY and CDR2 FYNNEI. The CDR3 contains 15 residues. V lost 4 bases, J lost 4 bases, and 4 bases stayed unmatched.

A word on this clonotype: A read error may account for a junction end that differs from germline. The gene calls are TRBV7-9 and TRBJ2-3; the D is unclear. CDR3 length: 12 residues. Germline V gene sequence: CDR1 SEHNR, CDR2 FQNEAQ (reference sequence). The CDR3 DNA follows: TGTGCCAGCAGCCAGTGCACAGTTACGCAGTATTTT. It yields the protein CASSQCTVTQYF.

At least ten counts were recorded for this clonotype. This rearrangement joins TRBV11-3 to TRBJ1-3, with D tentatively TRBD1 (5 bases). Trimming shortened V by 7 bases and J by 2 bases, and 9 bases separated the two germline ends. Germline lookup yields CDR1 SGHNT and CDR2 YENEEA. The CDR3 has 13 amino acids. DNA for the CDR3: TGTGCCAGCAACAGCAGGGCTGGAAACACCATATATTTT. Residues: CASNSRAGNTIYF.

Regarding this clonotype: The junction shows a germline mismatch at one end, possibly a read error. The V and J genes are TRBV7-2 and TRBJ1-2; D not resolved. From germline, CDR1 is SGHTA and CDR2 FQGNSA. CDR3 length equals 13 residues. This chain's CDR3 is CAISLGRSYGYTF. The CDR3, as DNA: TGTGCCATCAGCTTAGGCAGGAGCTATGGCTACACCTTC. The variable domain in full, completed from reference TRBV7-2 and TRBJ1-2, reads GAGVSQSPSNKVTEKGKDVELRCDPISGHTALYWYRQSLGQGLEFLIYFQGNSAPDKSGLPSDRFSAERTGGSVSTLTIQRTQQEDSAVYLCAISLGRSYGYTFGSGTRLTVV.

The sample holds many counts of this clonotype. This chain connects TRBV10-3 to TRBJ2-3; possibly TRBD1 or TRBD2 for D (5 bases each). Germline CDR1 and CDR2: ENHRY and SYGVKD. V was cut by 6 bases and J by 5 bases, with 6 bases left in between. CDR3 length: 11 amino acids. CDR3 sequence reads: CAIRRGDTQYF. CDR3 coding DNA: TGTGCCATCAGGAGGGGAGATACGCAGTATTTT.

This clonotype was recorded once. The chain carries TRBV24-1 and TRBJ1-1; D remains ambiguous. Trimming shortened V by 4 bases and J by 8 bases, and 10 bases separated the two germline ends. The V gene's germline CDR1 is KGHDR and CDR2 SFDVKD. This CDR3 comprises 12 residues. The CDR3 sequence is CATSDPKWEAFF. Here the CDR3 DNA reads TGTGCCACCAGTGACCCGAAGTGGGAAGCTTTCTTT.